The 5 T cell receptor beta chains below were found in one sample sequenced in a study of T cell responses to AZD1222 COVID-19 vaccine. This table comes from immunoSEQ multiplex PCR, and its TCRdb copy is limited to in-frame clones, with some not included. The sample shows 150,000 to 200,000 clones, approximately 90% of them seen only once. Sequences were derived from peripheral blood, sampled on day 0 of MenACWY control vaccination. These receptors were taken from an adult in good health.

The V and J genes are TRBV14 and TRBJ2-7; D might be TRBD2 (6 bases). This CDR3 comprises 14 residues. Germline CDR1 reads SGHDN; CDR2 reads FVKESK. Trimming removed 1 base at V and 4 bases at J, with 11 bases between. CDR3: CASSQGRGAYEQYF. The CDR3, as DNA: TGTGCCAGCAGCCAAGGGAGGGGCGCTTACGAGCAGTACTTC.

The chain carries TRBV3-1 (or the pseudogene TRBV3-2) and TRBJ1-5; 9 nucleotides line up with TRBD1. The length of the CDR3 is 15 residues. Per the germline V gene, CDR1 is LGHDT and CDR2 is YNNKEL (reference sequence). V lost 4 bases, J lost 2 bases, and 3 bases stayed unmatched. The CDR3 here is CASSRDRVGNQPQHF. The CDR3 nucleotides are TGTGCCAGCAGCCGGGACAGGGTTGGCAATCAGCCCCAGCATTTT.

The genes are TRBV7-2 and TRBJ1-6, with D possibly matching TRBD1 (6 bases). Germline V CDR1 and CDR2: SGHTA, FQGNSA. This CDR3 is built from 14 residues. Trimming shortened V by 5 bases and J by 8 bases, and 13 bases separated the two germline ends. CDR3 in DNA: TGTGCCAGCAGCCGCGGGACACTCTATTCACCCCTCCACTTT. Protein sequence: CASSRGTLYSPLHF.

The chain uses TRBV9 and TRBJ1-5; possible D gene TRBD1, 5 bases. CDR1 SGDLS and CDR2 YYNGEE come from the germline V gene. CDR3 length: 15 residues. The ends were cut back, 0 bases at V and 6 bases at J, with 13 bases in the middle. The CDR3 nucleotides read TGTGCCAGCAGCGTAGGGGCAGGGTCTAGTCAGCCCCAGCATTTT. Its translation is CASSVGAGSSQPQHF.

V gene TRBV7-2 combines with J gene TRBJ1-4; possibly TRBD1 for D (5 bases). This CDR3 contains 15 residues. The germline V gene has CDR1 SGHTA and CDR2 FQGNSA. Trimming stripped 2 bases from V and 4 bases from J, with 11 bases between. This CDR3 reads CASSLNGDGNEKLFF. The CDR3 coding sequence is TGTGCCAGCAGCTTAAACGGGGACGGTAATGAAAAACTGTTTTTT.